Reported below is one TCR beta chain. This specimen belongs to a study of shared clonotypes between healthy human individuals. The CDR3 is 17 amino acids. Germline values: CDR1 SEHNR, CDR2 FQNEAQ (reference sequence). V lost 5 bases and J 4 bases, leaving 20 bases between the germline ends. CD45RO-negative, CCR7-selected cells formed the naive CD8 fraction, which excluded terminally differentiated effector memory CD45RA+ cells. The table came from immunoSEQ multiplex PCR; TCRdb's copy has only in-frame clones and leaves some out. The table records millions of clones, about 95% of them present only once.

The sample consisted of naive CD8+ T cells sorted from blood. This receptor was taken from a young man in good health. The chain links TRBV7-9 to TRBJ2-2, with a weak D call TRBD1 (5 bases). The CDR3 region is CASSPPGPKGRTGELFF. Written as DNA, the CDR3 is TGTGCCAGCAGCCCTCCCGGGCCGAAGGGGCGCACCGGGGAGCTGTTTTTT.